A single sample is the source of the 15 T cell receptor beta chains below, sequenced in a study of cytomegalovirus exposure and HLA in healthy donors (dated by TCRdb to about 2017). The library came from the immunoSEQ multiplex PCR assay. For the multiplex PCR, a mixture combining 60 forward primers for TCR Vbeta segments and 13 reverse primers for TCR Jbeta segments was used. TCRdb provides this immuneACCESS table in a form limited to in-frame rearrangements. Some clones are lacking; in checked studies, under half of them reflect an unresolved V gene, and why the rest are absent is not known. The sample table includes over 40,000 clones. The ten most abundant clones make up 5% to 8% of the sample. The sequencing sample was made of PBMCs. All receptors derive from a man aged 30-40 years in good health and CMV-seronegative.

V is TRBV18 and J is TRBJ1-5, with TRBD1 matching over 7 bases. Losses at the gene ends were 3 bases for V and 5 bases for J; bases not matched to a gene: 10. Germline-derived CDR1 and CDR2 are KGHSH and LQKENI. The CDR3 consists of 16 residues. CDR3 sequence: CASSPNRGRGDQPQHF. DNA of the CDR3: TGTGCCAGCTCACCGAACAGGGGTCGAGGGGATCAGCCCCAGCATTTT. The entire variable domain, with the rest obtained from reference TRBV18 and TRBJ1-5, is as follows: NAGVMQNPRHLVRRRGQEARLRCSPMKGHSHVYWYRQLPEEGLKFMVYLQKENIIDESGMPKERFSAEFPKEGPSILRIQQVVRGDSAAYFCASSPNRGRGDQPQHFGDGTRLSIL.

The chain employs TRBV18 and TRBJ1-4; no clear D. The length of the CDR3 is 16 residues. Trimming pared 8 bases from V and 0 bases from J, leaving 16 bases between. Germline CDR1 and CDR2: KGHSH and LQKENI. CDR3 DNA: TGTGCCAGCGCCCGCAATGGGCCGGCAACTAATGAAAAACTGTTTTTT. This codes for CASARNGPATNEKLFF.

The rearrangement links TRBV6-6 to TRBJ2-5; D uncertain. The tail of the sequence fits TRBJ2-7 better, so the J call may be wrong. This CDR3 spans 11 amino acids. Looked up from germline, CDR1 is MNHNY and CDR2 is SVGAGI (reference sequence). The CDR3 DNA reads TGTGCCAGCAGTTACGCCCACGAGCAGTACTTC. This encodes CASSYAHEQYF.

This chain links TRBV10-3 with TRBJ1-1, with D unresolved. The CDR3 consists of 13 residues. Germline values: CDR1 ENHRY, CDR2 SYGVKD. Trimming took off 5 bases at V and 0 bases at J, with 7 bases between the two ends. This CDR3 is CAISLYMNTEAFF. The CDR3 region has the DNA TGTGCCATCAGTCTTTATATGAACACTGAAGCTTTCTTT.

In DNA form, the CDR3 reads TGTGCCAGTCGGGACAGGGGCGCAGAGACCCAGTACTTC. This translates into CASRDRGAETQYF. The V call is TRBV19, the J call TRBJ2-5, with 10 bases matching TRBD1. The CDR3 runs 13 residues. V shed 8 bases and J 4 bases; nucleotides not matched to a gene: 4. Looked up from germline, CDR1 is LNHDA and CDR2 is SQIVND (reference sequence).

The J gene is TRBJ1-3, the V gene TRBV5-5, with 7 nucleotides matching TRBD1. Germline V CDR1 and CDR2: SGHKS, YYEKEE (reference sequence). J was trimmed by 0 bases and V by 2 bases; bases with no gene match: 14. The CDR3 extends over 19 amino acids. CDR3 sequence reads: CASSLAAGGSLYSGNTIYF. In DNA form, the CDR3 reads TGTGCCAGCAGCTTAGCGGCAGGGGGTTCGCTTTACTCTGGAAACACCATATATTTT.

This rearrangement joins TRBV6-5 to TRBJ2-7; TRBD2 matches at 8 bases. Germline V gene data show CDR1 as MNHEY and CDR2 as SVGAGI. V shed 0 bases, J shed 3 bases, and the junction held 7 bases outside the gene matches. The CDR3 is 16 amino acids. In nucleotides, the CDR3 is TGTGCCAGCAGTTACTCGAGCGGGGGCCCTCTCTACGAGCAGTACTTC. It translates to CASSYSSGGPLYEQYF.

In nucleotides, the CDR3 is TGTGCCAGCAGCCGATTCGGGACAGGGACTTACTCTGGGGCCAACGTCCTGACTTTC. This translates into CASSRFGTGTYSGANVLTF. This chain connects TRBV7-2 to TRBJ2-6; TRBD1 matches at 9 bases. The CDR3 has 19 amino acids. From germline, CDR1 is SGHTA and CDR2 FQGNSA. Trimming cost V 5 bases and J 0 bases; bases outside gene matches: 11.

CDR3 in amino acids: CASSLSTGYQPQHF. CDR3 in DNA: TGTGCCAGCAGCTTGTCCACAGGGTATCAGCCCCAGCATTTT. The chain has TRBV5-6 and TRBJ1-5; D perhaps matches TRBD1 (6 bases). Trimming took off 1 base at V and 5 bases at J, with 10 bases between the two ends. The CDR3 sequence is 14 residues long. From germline, CDR1 is SGHDT and CDR2 YYEEEE.

The CDR3 bases are TGTGCCAGCAGGGGAACAGGGAACTCCTACGAGCAGTACTTC. Translation gives CASRGTGNSYEQYF. V is TRBV6-5 and J is TRBJ2-7; D is perhaps TRBD1 (6 bases). Germline lookup yields CDR1 MNHEY and CDR2 SVGAGI. Trimming pared 6 bases from V and 0 bases from J, leaving 12 bases between. The CDR3 has 14 residues.

The chain joins TRBV19 to TRBJ2-2, with 9 bases aligning to TRBD2. The germline CDR1 and CDR2 sequences are LNHDA and SQIVND (reference sequence). The CDR3 sequence is 14 residues long. This CDR3 is CASSGVNGAGELFF. In DNA form, the CDR3 reads TGTGCATCTAGCGGGGTTAATGGGGCCGGGGAGCTGTTTTTT.

The chain joins TRBV9 to TRBJ2-7; D may be TRBD2 (5 bases). This CDR3 has 15 residues. V shed 4 bases and J shed 3 bases, with 17 bases lying between them. Germline V gene sequence: CDR1 SGDLS, CDR2 YYNGEE. CDR3 sequence reads: CASSISGNSVYEQYF. The CDR3 coding sequence is TGTGCCAGCAGCATCTCCGGGAATAGCGTCTACGAGCAGTACTTC.

The gene calls are TRBV5-8 and TRBJ2-1; maybe TRBD2 (5 bases). The germline CDR1 and CDR2 sequences are SGHTS and YDEGEE. Trimming removed 4 bases at V and 2 bases at J, with 10 bases between. The CDR3 covers 14 residues. CDR3 amino acids: CASSPGEAYNEQFF. The CDR3 DNA follows: TGTGCCAGCAGCCCCGGGGAAGCCTACAATGAGCAGTTCTTC.

The gene calls are TRBV4-1 and TRBJ1-2, with D possibly matching TRBD1 (5 bases). Per the germline V gene, CDR1 is MGHRA and CDR2 is YSYEKL. The CDR3 contains 14 residues. V lost 4 bases to trimming and J lost 7 bases, with 16 bases between them. CDR3 nucleotide sequence: TGCGCCAGCAGCCTAACCAGGGTTGCGTCTGGCTACACCTTC. Residues: CASSLTRVASGYTF.

The genes are TRBV30 and TRBJ2-1; possibly TRBD2 for D (6 bases). Trimming took 3 bases from V and 2 from J, leaving 11 bases between them. Germline values: CDR1 GTSNPN, CDR2 SVGIG (reference sequence). CDR3 length equals 14 residues. CDR3 coding DNA: TGTGCCTGGAGCAAGGGCGGGGCCTACAATGAGCAGTTCTTC. Amino acid sequence: CAWSKGGAYNEQFF.